Shown below are 23 T cell receptor beta chains from a single sample sequenced in a study of shared clonotypes between healthy human individuals. Some clones are missing from TCRdb's copy, which holds only in-frame ones; the method was immunoSEQ multiplex PCR. This repertoire shows approximately 940,000 clones, 60% to 85% found once; its top ten account for approximately 1.5%. Sequencing used memory CD4+ T cells sorted from blood. The subset denotes: CD45RA-negative fraction. These receptors were obtained from a man aged 18 to 29 in good health.

V and J are TRBV10-3 and TRBJ1-1; a possible D gene is TRBD1 (5 bases). V lost 2 bases and J 0 bases, leaving 10 bases between the germline ends. The CDR3 runs to 15 residues. From germline, CDR1 is ENHRY and CDR2 SYGVKD. The CDR3 reads CAISERQTMNTEAFF. The CDR3 DNA is TGTGCCATCAGTGAGCGACAGACTATGAACACTGAAGCTTTCTTT.

This clone was recorded only once. The chain joins TRBV7-2 to TRBJ2-5; D may match TRBD1 or TRBD2 (6 bases each). Germline V gives CDR1 SGHTA, CDR2 FQGNSA. The length of the CDR3 is 12 residues. With 6 bases removed from V and 4 bases from J, the gap between germline ends came to 9 bases. CDR3 in DNA: TGTGCCAGCAGAGGAGGGGGAGAGACCCAGTACTTC. Amino acids: CASRGGGETQYF. Drawing the rest from reference TRBV7-2 and TRBJ2-5, the complete variable domain is GAGVSQSPSNKVTEKGKDVELRCDPISGHTALYWYRQSLGQGLEFLIYFQGNSAPDKSGLPSDRFSAERTGGSVSTLTIQRTQQEDSAVYLCASRGGGETQYFGPGTRLLVL.

With respect to this clone: Germline and junction disagree at one end, which may indicate a read error. The CDR3 here is CASSLRVTGELFF. CDR3 DNA sequence: TGTGCTAGCAGCTTACGGGTTACCGGGGAGCTGTTTTTT. This rearrangement joins TRBV7-7 to TRBJ2-2; D unclear. CDR1 is SSHAT, CDR2 FNYEAQ, per germline (reference sequence). This CDR3 contains 13 residues.

The chain uses TRBV5-1 and TRBJ1-4; TRBD1 aligns across 7 bases. This CDR3 is built from 15 residues. In germline, CDR1 is SGHRS, CDR2 YFSETQ. The trim removed 3 bases at V and 2 bases at J, leaving 4 bases unmatched. The CDR3 DNA sequence: TGCGCCAGCAGCTGGGAGGACAGGACTAATGAAAAACTGTTTTTT. Translated: CASSWEDRTNEKLFF. Full variable domain (rest looked up from reference TRBV5-1 and TRBJ1-4): KAGVTQTPRYLIKTRGQQVTLSCSPISGHRSVSWYQQTPGQGLQFLFEYFSETQRNKGNFPGRFSGRQFSNSRSEMNVSTLELGDSALYLCASSWEDRTNEKLFFGSGTQLSVL.

This chain connects TRBV30 to TRBJ1-2, with TRBD1 identical over 8 bases. The trim removed 2 bases at V and 8 bases at J, leaving 7 bases unmatched. Germline V lookup: CDR1 GTSNPN, CDR2 SVGIG (reference sequence). This CDR3 spans 13 amino acids. CDR3 region: CAWSPQGAEGYTF. The DNA of the CDR3 is TGTGCCTGGAGTCCCCAGGGGGCGGAGGGCTACACCTTC.

V usage is TRBV18 and J usage is TRBJ1-1, with D possibly matching TRBD1 (5 bases). With 3 bases removed from V and 3 bases from J, the gap between germline ends came to 11 bases. Germline loops: CDR1 KGHSH, CDR2 LQKENI. The length of the CDR3 is 14 residues. CDR3 in amino acids: CASSPLGGDTEAFF. Here the CDR3 DNA reads TGTGCCAGCTCACCGTTAGGAGGGGACACTGAAGCTTTCTTT. Looking up the rest from reference TRBV18 and TRBJ1-1 gives the full variable domain: NAGVMQNPRHLVRRRGQEARLRCSPMKGHSHVYWYRQLPEEGLKFMVYLQKENIIDESGMPKERFSAEFPKEGPSILRIQQVVRGDSAAYFCASSPLGGDTEAFFGQGTRLTVV.

The chain links TRBV6-4 to TRBJ2-1; 11 nucleotides agree with TRBD2. Trimming at V came to 2 bases and at J to 10 bases, leaving 10 bases not matched to a gene. CDR1 and CDR2 (germline): MRHNA, SNTAGT. This CDR3 has 16 residues. The CDR3 is CASSDKASGRIGEQFF. CDR3 nucleotide sequence: TGTGCCAGCAGTGACAAGGCTAGCGGGAGGATCGGCGAGCAGTTCTTC.

V gene TRBV5-4 combines with J gene TRBJ2-5; possibly TRBD2 for D (5 bases). V was cut by 4 bases and J by 4 bases, with 17 bases left in between. CDR1 is SGHNT and CDR2 is YYREEE in the germline V gene (reference sequence). The CDR3 consists of 15 residues. CDR3 in DNA: TGTGCCAGCAGCCCCCGAGGGCCCGAGGGAGAGACCCAGTACTTC. Translating gives CASSPRGPEGETQYF.

The chain combines TRBV5-1 with TRBJ2-2; 9 bases are a match to TRBD1. The V gene end was trimmed by 1 base and the J gene end by 0 bases; junction bases not matched to a gene: 1. Germline V gene data show CDR1 as SGHRS and CDR2 as YFSETQ. The CDR3 runs 16 residues. The CDR3 spells CASSLTGGANTGELFF. Here the CDR3 DNA reads TGCGCCAGCAGCTTGACAGGGGGCGCGAACACCGGGGAGCTGTTTTTT. Drawing the rest from reference TRBV5-1 and TRBJ2-2, the complete variable domain is KAGVTQTPRYLIKTRGQQVTLSCSPISGHRSVSWYQQTPGQGLQFLFEYFSETQRNKGNFPGRFSGRQFSNSRSEMNVSTLELGDSALYLCASSLTGGANTGELFFGEGSRLTVL.

The V and J genes are TRBV5-1 and TRBJ2-7, with 7 nucleotides matching TRBD2. This CDR3 has 17 amino acids. CDR1 SGHRS and CDR2 YFSETQ come from the germline V gene. J was trimmed by 2 bases and V by 2 bases; bases with no gene match: 13. DNA for the CDR3: TGCGCCAGCAGCTTTGTGGTTGGCGGGAGCCTTACCTACGAGCAGTACTTC. Translation gives CASSFVVGGSLTYEQYF.

This sequence joins TRBV11-2 and TRBJ2-3, with 8 positions matching TRBD1. This CDR3 contains 14 residues. The V gene's germline CDR1 is SGHAT and CDR2 FQNNGV. V shed 5 bases, J shed 8 bases, and the junction held 9 bases outside the gene matches. CDR3 DNA sequence: TGTGCCAGCAGCAGAAACTTACAGGGGGGTACGCAGTATTTT. Translating it yields CASSRNLQGGTQYF.

The chain is built from TRBV5-1 and TRBJ1-5; maybe TRBD1 (5 bases). The germline V gene has CDR1 SGHRS and CDR2 YFSETQ. V lost 0 bases to trimming and J lost 7 bases, with 11 bases between them. There are 14 residues in the CDR3. Here the CDR3 reads CASSLDGDGQPQHF. DNA for the CDR3: TGCGCCAGCAGCTTGGATGGGGACGGGCAGCCCCAGCATTTT.

The chain carries TRBV30 and TRBJ1-3; 8 bases agree with TRBD1. Germline lookup yields CDR1 GTSNPN and CDR2 SVGIG (reference sequence). Trimming cost V 3 bases and J 0 bases; bases outside gene matches: 7. The CDR3 covers 16 residues. The CDR3 DNA reads TGTGCCTGGAGCCGGACAGGGAGATTCTCTGGAAACACCATATATTTT. Protein product: CAWSRTGRFSGNTIYF.

This rearrangement joins TRBV20-1 to TRBJ2-5; unclear D gene. In germline, CDR1 is DFQATT, CDR2 SNEGSKA (reference sequence). Deletions cut 7 bases from V and 6 bases from J, with 12 bases between. CDR3 length equals 11 residues. This CDR3 reads CSGDGDQTQYF. The CDR3 coding sequence is TGCAGTGGCGACGGCGATCAGACCCAGTACTTC.

J is TRBJ2-3 and V is TRBV5-1; 12 positions match TRBD2. Germline V gene data show CDR1 as SGHRS and CDR2 as YFSETQ. CDR3 length: 14 residues. After removal of 0 bases from V and 8 bases from J, the junction contained 1 base not matched to a gene. The CDR3, as DNA: TGCGCCAGCAGCTTGGAACTAGCGGGGGGTACGCAGTATTTT. It codes for CASSLELAGGTQYF.

The genes are TRBV6-5 and TRBJ2-3; the D gene is possibly TRBD1 (5 bases). CDR3 length equals 15 residues. Germline V gives CDR1 MNHEY, CDR2 SVGAGI. Trimming left V 9 bases short and J 6 bases short, with 22 bases between. The CDR3 spells CASRGLGQQADTQYF. In DNA, the CDR3 is TGTGCCAGTAGGGGTCTCGGACAACAGGCCGATACGCAGTATTTT.

This clone showed up just a few times. The gene calls are TRBV15 and TRBJ1-5, with D possibly matching TRBD1 (6 bases). CDR1 is LNHNV and CDR2 is YYDKDF in the germline V gene (reference sequence). Trimming shortened V by 3 bases and J by 1 base, and 13 bases separated the two germline ends. CDR3 length: 16 residues. CDR3 sequence (DNA): TGTGCCACCAGCAGTAATACGGGACACAGCAATCAGCCCCAGCATTTT. Translation gives CATSSNTGHSNQPQHF. Full variable domain (remainder filled in from reference TRBV15 and TRBJ1-5): DAMVIQNPRYQVTQFGKPVTLSCSQTLNHNVMYWYQQKSSQAPKLLFHYYDKDFNNEADTPDNFQSRRPNTSFCFLDIRSPGLGDTAMYLCATSSNTGHSNQPQHFGDGTRLSIL.

This sequence joins TRBV10-3 and TRBJ1-3, with TRBD1 identical over 8 bases. Germline trimming cut 2 bases from V and 2 bases from J; bases unmatched to any gene: 5. This CDR3 spans 16 amino acids. Germline CDR1 reads ENHRY; CDR2 reads SYGVKD. CDR3 protein: CAISELDRATGNTIYF. In nucleotides, the CDR3 is TGTGCCATCAGTGAGCTGGACAGGGCAACTGGAAACACCATATATTTT.

A remark on this clone: This same CDR3 is encoded by further DNA sequences in the sample. The chain's CDR3 is CASSLGPGQGYNEQFF. In DNA, the CDR3 is TGCGCCAGCAGCTTGGGTCCGGGACAGGGTTACAATGAGCAGTTCTTC. The chain is built from TRBV5-1 and TRBJ2-1; 9 nucleotides line up with TRBD1. The CDR3 totals 16 residues. The trim removed 0 bases at V and 4 bases at J, leaving 5 bases unmatched. Per the germline V gene, CDR1 is SGHRS and CDR2 is YFSETQ.

The chain is built from TRBV10-3 and TRBJ2-6; a possible D gene is TRBD2 (5 bases). V dropped 2 bases and J dropped 5 bases, with 10 bases sitting between them. Germline V gene lookup returns CDR1 ENHRY and CDR2 SYGVKD. The CDR3 is 15 residues long. CDR3 in DNA: TGTGCCATCAGTGAGGGACTCCAGCGGGCCAACGTCCTGACTTTC. It translates to CAISEGLQRANVLTF.

This chain links TRBV10-3 with TRBJ1-4; the D gene is possibly TRBD1 (6 bases). Germline V lookup: CDR1 ENHRY, CDR2 SYGVKD. V was pared by 2 bases and J by 5 bases, with 9 bases between. CDR3 length: 14 residues. This CDR3 is CAISEGTGNEKLFF. In nucleotides, the CDR3 is TGTGCCATCAGTGAGGGAACAGGGAATGAAAAACTGTTTTTT.

The chain has TRBV5-4 and TRBJ2-7; D not resolved. This CDR3 contains 15 residues. Between the trimmed V and J ends, which lost 0 bases and 4 bases, there was a span of 14 bases. Per the germline V gene, CDR1 is SGHNT and CDR2 is YYREEE (reference sequence). CDR3 sequence: CASSLAQHTAYEQYF. The DNA for the CDR3 is TGTGCCAGCAGCTTGGCGCAACACACAGCTTACGAGCAGTACTTC.

CDR3 DNA sequence: TGTGCCAGCAAGGGGGGACGGTTATACGAGCAGTACTTC. It is translated as CASKGGRLYEQYF. The gene calls are TRBV6-1 and TRBJ2-7; either TRBD1 or TRBD2 may supply D (6 bases each). The CDR3 has 13 residues. Germline-derived CDR1 and CDR2 are MNHNS and SASEGT. V was pared by 7 bases and J by 4 bases, with 14 bases between.